This T cell receptor (beta chain) was documented in a study of beta chain features in type 1 diabetes. cDNA synthesis used the whole RNA isolate, giving expressed TCRB sequences. This table comes from immunoSEQ multiplex PCR, and its TCRdb copy is limited to in-frame clones, with some not included. The sample includes over 40,000 clones, roughly 45% of them seen just once. With 6 bases removed from V and 0 bases from J, the gap between germline ends came to 14 bases. There are 15 residues in the CDR3. Germline loops: CDR1 MDHEN, CDR2 SYDVKM. Sequencing input: stem cell memory CD4+ T cells from blood. The chain has TRBV28 and TRBJ1-1; TRBD1 is a possible D gene (5 bases). The sequence derives from a woman in her twenties or thirties in good health. In DNA, the CDR3 is TGTGCCAGCAGAATGATGACAGTGATGAACACTGAAGCTTTCTTT. Translated, it gives CASRMMTVMNTEAFF.